Listed below are T cell receptor beta chains from one sample, sequenced in a study of CD8 T cells in Susac syndrome. A single record per CDR3 protein comes from TCRdb applying MiXCR to the immunoSEQ multiplex PCR reads. The data show about 210,000 distinct CDR3 sequences, roughly 93% seen once. Material: CD4+ T cells from PBMCs. The receptors derive from a human donor with Susac syndrome. The CDR3 runs from the conserved cysteine through the conserved F or W. The order of the fields is clone size, J gene, V gene, D gene, CDR3 DNA, CDR3 protein. The D gene is left open where the match is weak. Rows may omit the clone size; those that give it use once, few, many or a size class.

clone size: .
J gene: TRBJ1-1
V gene: TRBV28
D gene: .
CDR3 DNA: TGTGCCAGCAGTTTAGTCTGGGAGACTGAAGCTTTCTTT
CDR3 protein: CASSLVWETEAFF

clone size: .
J gene: TRBJ2-7
V gene: TRBV5-1
D gene: TRBD1
CDR3 DNA: TGCGCCAGCAGCTCCGAGGACAGGAACTACGAGCAGTACTTC
CDR3 protein: CASSSEDRNYEQYF

clone size: .
J gene: TRBJ2-2
V gene: TRBV19
D gene: .
CDR3 DNA: TGTGCCAGTAGTATTGGGTACAGGGCTCCCGGGGAGCTGTTTTTT
CDR3 protein: CASSIGYRAPGELFF

clone size: .
J gene: TRBJ1-5
V gene: TRBV11-2
D gene: TRBD1
CDR3 DNA: TGTGCCAGCAGCCCCGGGGACAGCTTGTCGACCCAGCATTTT
CDR3 protein: CASSPGDSLSTQHF

clone size: once
J gene: TRBJ2-1
V gene: TRBV29-1
D gene: TRBD2
CDR3 DNA: TGCAGCGTCGGTACTAGCGGGGCTGACAATGAGCAGTTCTTC
CDR3 protein: CSVGTSGADNEQFF

clone size: .
J gene: TRBJ1-5
V gene: TRBV18
D gene: TRBD1
CDR3 DNA: TGTGCCAGCTCACCGTTCCGGGACAGGGCCCAGCCCCAGCATTTT
CDR3 protein: CASSPFRDRAQPQHF

clone size: .
J gene: TRBJ2-1
V gene: TRBV20-1
D gene: TRBD2
CDR3 DNA: TGCAGTGCACAGACTAGCGGGGGCCTCTCCTACAATGAGCAGTTCTTC
CDR3 protein: CSAQTSGGLSYNEQFF

clone size: once
J gene: TRBJ1-6
V gene: TRBV30
D gene: .
CDR3 DNA: TGTGCCTGGACAGCCGTGAATTCACCCCTCCACTTT
CDR3 protein: CAWTAVNSPLHF

clone size: .
J gene: TRBJ2-6
V gene: TRBV9
D gene: .
CDR3 DNA: TGTGCCAGCAGCGTAGTTCCAGATTTCTCTGGGGCCAACGTCCTGACTTTC
CDR3 protein: CASSVVPDFSGANVLTF

clone size: .
J gene: TRBJ2-2
V gene: TRBV9
D gene: .
CDR3 DNA: TGTGCCAGCGGACGGGGCGGGCTAGCGAACACCGGGGAGCTGTTTTTT
CDR3 protein: CASGRGGLANTGELFF

clone size: .
J gene: TRBJ1-5
V gene: TRBV30
D gene: .
CDR3 DNA: TGTGCCTGGAGTAAGGGAATGGGCGGACAGCCCCAGCATTTT
CDR3 protein: CAWSKGMGGQPQHF

clone size: .
J gene: TRBJ2-5
V gene: TRBV4-2
D gene: .
CDR3 DNA: TGTGCCAGCAGCCCGTCGCGGGGGCAAATTCCGGAGACCCAGTACTTC
CDR3 protein: CASSPSRGQIPETQYF

clone size: .
J gene: TRBJ1-5
V gene: TRBV19
D gene: .
CDR3 DNA: TGTGCCAGTAGTTTAGTACGGGACAGCAATCAGCCCCAGCATTTT
CDR3 protein: CASSLVRDSNQPQHF

clone size: .
J gene: TRBJ2-1
V gene: TRBV19
D gene: TRBD1
CDR3 DNA: TGTGCCAGTAGCCCCAGGGGGAACTACAATGAGCAGTTCTTC
CDR3 protein: CASSPRGNYNEQFF

clone size: .
J gene: TRBJ1-5
V gene: TRBV30
D gene: .
CDR3 DNA: TGTGCCTGGAGTGTACTCGGCGGTAGTGGCAATCAGCCCCAGCATTTT
CDR3 protein: CAWSVLGGSGNQPQHF

clone size: .
J gene: TRBJ2-1
V gene: TRBV7-7
D gene: TRBD1
CDR3 DNA: TGTGCTAGCAGTAAATCCGGGACAGGGTATTCCCATGAGCAGTTCTTC
CDR3 protein: CASSKSGTGYSHEQFF

clone size: .
J gene: TRBJ2-5
V gene: TRBV6-2/TRBV6-3
D gene: TRBD1
CDR3 DNA: TGTGCCAGCGGGGACCGCGGGACAGGGGGTCAAGAGACCCAGTACTTC
CDR3 protein: CASGDRGTGGQETQYF

clone size: .
J gene: TRBJ2-1
V gene: TRBV20-1
D gene: TRBD2
CDR3 DNA: TGCAGTGCTCCCCCGGGGGGGTCTTCTTCGAATGAGCAGTTCTTC
CDR3 protein: CSAPPGGSSSNEQFF

clone size: .
J gene: TRBJ2-1
V gene: TRBV5-1
D gene: .
CDR3 DNA: TGCGCCAGCAGCCCCTATGGGAACCTTGGGGGCTCCTACAATGAGCAGTTCTTC
CDR3 protein: CASSPYGNLGGSYNEQFF

clone size: .
J gene: TRBJ1-5
V gene: TRBV12-3/TRBV12-4
D gene: .
CDR3 DNA: TGTGCCAGCAAAAATAGCAATCAGCCCCAGCATTTT
CDR3 protein: CASKNSNQPQHF

clone size: .
J gene: TRBJ2-5
V gene: TRBV18
D gene: .
CDR3 DNA: TGTGCCAGCTCGTACCAAGAGACCCAGTACTTC
CDR3 protein: CASSYQETQYF

clone size: .
J gene: TRBJ2-5
V gene: TRBV14
D gene: .
CDR3 DNA: TGTGCCAGCAGCCGCGCGGGGGCCGGAGAGACCCAGTACTTC
CDR3 protein: CASSRAGAGETQYF

clone size: .
J gene: TRBJ2-1
V gene: TRBV7-9
D gene: TRBD2
CDR3 DNA: TGTGCCAGCAGCGGGACTAGCTTGGGTGAGCAGTTCTTC
CDR3 protein: CASSGTSLGEQFF

clone size: once
J gene: TRBJ1-2
V gene: TRBV27
D gene: .
CDR3 DNA: TGTGCCAGCAGTTTAAGGGGGGTTGTAGGGTATGGCTACACCTTC
CDR3 protein: CASSLRGVVGYGYTF

clone size: .
J gene: TRBJ2-7
V gene: TRBV18
D gene: .
CDR3 DNA: TGTGCCAGCTCACCGTCCGGGACACCCGTGGAGCAGTACTTC
CDR3 protein: CASSPSGTPVEQYF

clone size: .
J gene: TRBJ2-6
V gene: TRBV6-2/TRBV6-3
D gene: TRBD1
CDR3 DNA: TGTGCCAGCAGTTTCACGGGACAGGGCTTCTTCTCTGGGGCCAACGTCCTGACTTTC
CDR3 protein: CASSFTGQGFFSGANVLTF

clone size: .
J gene: TRBJ2-1
V gene: TRBV9
D gene: .
CDR3 DNA: TGTGCCAGCAGCGTTGCGGGACAGAGGGGTTACAATGAGCAGTTCTTC
CDR3 protein: CASSVAGQRGYNEQFF

clone size: .
J gene: TRBJ1-5
V gene: TRBV20-1
D gene: TRBD1
CDR3 DNA: TGCAGTGCTTGGACAGGGGGAAGACAGCCCCAGCATTTT
CDR3 protein: CSAWTGGRQPQHF

clone size: .
J gene: TRBJ2-7
V gene: TRBV4-2
D gene: TRBD1
CDR3 DNA: TGTGCCAGCAGCCAAGAATCACAGGGGGCCTACGAGCAGTACTTC
CDR3 protein: CASSQESQGAYEQYF

clone size: .
J gene: TRBJ1-5
V gene: TRBV6-2/TRBV6-3
D gene: .
CDR3 DNA: TGTGCCAGTACCGGGACACCGAATCAGCCCCAGCATTTT
CDR3 protein: CASTGTPNQPQHF

clone size: .
J gene: TRBJ1-5
V gene: TRBV19
D gene: TRBD1
CDR3 DNA: TGTGCCAGTAGTGACAGGGAACCCTATAGCAATCAGCCCCAGCATTTT
CDR3 protein: CASSDREPYSNQPQHF

clone size: .
J gene: TRBJ2-2
V gene: TRBV29-1
D gene: TRBD1
CDR3 DNA: TGCAGCGTTAACATACAGGGGAGTTGGACCGGGGAGCTGTTTTTT
CDR3 protein: CSVNIQGSWTGELFF

clone size: .
J gene: TRBJ2-7
V gene: TRBV30
D gene: .
CDR3 DNA: TGTGCCTGGAGTGTAGGATTTCAGGTCTCCTACGAGCAGTACTTC
CDR3 protein: CAWSVGFQVSYEQYF

clone size: .
J gene: TRBJ2-7
V gene: TRBV11-3
D gene: .
CDR3 DNA: TGTGCCAGCAGCCCTCCCGCTAGTACGGGCGAGCAGTACTTC
CDR3 protein: CASSPPASTGEQYF

clone size: .
J gene: TRBJ1-6
V gene: TRBV10-3
D gene: .
CDR3 DNA: TGTGCCATCGCGGGGTCACGGGATTCACCCCTCCACTTT
CDR3 protein: CAIAGSRDSPLHF

clone size: .
J gene: TRBJ1-2
V gene: TRBV29-1
D gene: .
CDR3 DNA: TGCAGCGTTGAGTGGAGAGGGGCCTATGGCTACACCTTC
CDR3 protein: CSVEWRGAYGYTF

clone size: .
J gene: TRBJ1-1
V gene: TRBV29-1
D gene: .
CDR3 DNA: TGCAGCGTTATGCGGTCAGCTGAAGCTTTCTTT
CDR3 protein: CSVMRSAEAFF

clone size: .
J gene: TRBJ2-7
V gene: TRBV20-1
D gene: TRBD1
CDR3 DNA: TGCAGTGTTCAGGACAGGTCCCTCAACTACGAGCAGTACTTC
CDR3 protein: CSVQDRSLNYEQYF

clone size: .
J gene: TRBJ1-6
V gene: TRBV3-1
D gene: TRBD1
CDR3 DNA: TGTGCCAGCAGCCAAGGCGGCGGACAGGGGGATTCACCCCTCCACTTT
CDR3 protein: CASSQGGGQGDSPLHF

clone size: .
J gene: TRBJ1-2
V gene: TRBV30
D gene: TRBD1
CDR3 DNA: TGTGCCTGGAGTCAGGGACAGGCCTCCTTAGCTAACTATGGCTACACCTTC
CDR3 protein: CAWSQGQASLANYGYTF

clone size: .
J gene: TRBJ1-4
V gene: TRBV6-2/TRBV6-3
D gene: TRBD1
CDR3 DNA: TGTGCCAGCAGTCGACAGGGGTTCGAAAAACTGTTTTTT
CDR3 protein: CASSRQGFEKLFF

clone size: .
J gene: TRBJ1-1
V gene: TRBV29-1
D gene: .
CDR3 DNA: TGCAGCGCCGAAGTAACCCCCGCTGGGAACACTGAAGCTTTCTTT
CDR3 protein: CSAEVTPAGNTEAFF

clone size: .
J gene: TRBJ1-6
V gene: TRBV30
D gene: .
CDR3 DNA: TGTGCCTGGGGGGCCGGGTTGGATTCACCCCTCCACTTT
CDR3 protein: CAWGAGLDSPLHF

clone size: once
J gene: TRBJ2-3
V gene: TRBV18
D gene: .
CDR3 DNA: TGTGCCAGCTCACCAGCCGGCGTCGGGAGCACAGATACGCAGTATTTT
CDR3 protein: CASSPAGVGSTDTQYF

clone size: .
J gene: TRBJ1-2
V gene: TRBV20-1
D gene: .
CDR3 DNA: TGCAGTGCTAGACGGGCAGGGAACTATGGCTACACCTTC
CDR3 protein: CSARRAGNYGYTF

clone size: once
J gene: TRBJ1-5
V gene: TRBV6-5
D gene: .
CDR3 DNA: TGTGCCAGCAGTTACCTTGGGAGTATTGGGCCCCAGCATTTT
CDR3 protein: CASSYLGSIGPQHF

clone size: .
J gene: TRBJ2-3
V gene: TRBV20-1
D gene: TRBD2
CDR3 DNA: TGCAGTGCTATTGGGACTAGCAGTACAGATACGCAGTATTTT
CDR3 protein: CSAIGTSSTDTQYF

clone size: .
J gene: TRBJ2-5
V gene: TRBV5-4
D gene: .
CDR3 DNA: TGTGCCAGCAGCTTTCCAGGGGGGCCCCAAGAGACCCAGTACTTC
CDR3 protein: CASSFPGGPQETQYF

clone size: .
J gene: TRBJ2-4
V gene: TRBV27
D gene: .
CDR3 DNA: TGTGCCAGCAGTTTGGGACTTACTATAGCCAAAAACATTCAGTACTTC
CDR3 protein: CASSLGLTIAKNIQYF

clone size: .
J gene: TRBJ2-7
V gene: TRBV28
D gene: .
CDR3 DNA: TGTGCCAGCAGTTTTCGCTACGAGCAGTACTTC
CDR3 protein: CASSFRYEQYF

clone size: once
J gene: TRBJ1-5
V gene: TRBV5-1
D gene: .
CDR3 DNA: TGCGCCAGCAGCCCAGGCCTCGCTGGGAATCAGCCCCAGCATTTT
CDR3 protein: CASSPGLAGNQPQHF

clone size: .
J gene: TRBJ2-7
V gene: TRBV12-3/TRBV12-4
D gene: .
CDR3 DNA: TGTGCCAGCAGAACAGGGACTGAGCACTACGAGCAGTACTTC
CDR3 protein: CASRTGTEHYEQYF

clone size: .
J gene: TRBJ1-2
V gene: TRBV6-2/TRBV6-3
D gene: .
CDR3 DNA: TGTGCCAGCAGTGCGCTCCGGGATGCTAGTGCCTACACCTTC
CDR3 protein: CASSALRDASAYTF

clone size: .
J gene: TRBJ2-1
V gene: TRBV7-3
D gene: .
CDR3 DNA: TGTGCCAGCAGCCTCCGTGGGGGCTCGGGGAATGAGCAGTTCTTC
CDR3 protein: CASSLRGGSGNEQFF